This entry concerns a single T cell receptor (beta chain). What it binds is unknown. These data are taken from a study of T cells expressing NK-cell markers. Study-wide results and caveats: Dominant NKG2C+ clonotypes made up roughly 1.0-7.0% of CD8+ T cells in roughly 6 donors. These clonotypes, the leaders elsewhere, also led the CD3+CD56-NKG2C+ fraction in four donors.

Libraries used 5'RACE template switching adding universal primer site and UMIs. TCRdb reprocessed the 5' RACE reads and keeps a single row for each CDR3 protein, giving no DNA. This sample's clone table lists about 550,000 distinct CDR3 sequences. This CDR3 comprises 14 residues. The germline CDR1 and CDR2 sequences are SNHLY and FYNNEI. The TCR originated in a young man in good health. The V and J genes are TRBV2 and TRBJ1-5; TCRdb gives TRBD1 as the D gene, but with no DNA this cannot be confirmed. Sequenced sample: blood T cells: a sorted CD56 or NKG2C T cell subset, CD4+ or CD8+ T cells, or bulk PBMC T cells (not recorded which). The CDR3 loop reads CASSDRQGMQPQHF.